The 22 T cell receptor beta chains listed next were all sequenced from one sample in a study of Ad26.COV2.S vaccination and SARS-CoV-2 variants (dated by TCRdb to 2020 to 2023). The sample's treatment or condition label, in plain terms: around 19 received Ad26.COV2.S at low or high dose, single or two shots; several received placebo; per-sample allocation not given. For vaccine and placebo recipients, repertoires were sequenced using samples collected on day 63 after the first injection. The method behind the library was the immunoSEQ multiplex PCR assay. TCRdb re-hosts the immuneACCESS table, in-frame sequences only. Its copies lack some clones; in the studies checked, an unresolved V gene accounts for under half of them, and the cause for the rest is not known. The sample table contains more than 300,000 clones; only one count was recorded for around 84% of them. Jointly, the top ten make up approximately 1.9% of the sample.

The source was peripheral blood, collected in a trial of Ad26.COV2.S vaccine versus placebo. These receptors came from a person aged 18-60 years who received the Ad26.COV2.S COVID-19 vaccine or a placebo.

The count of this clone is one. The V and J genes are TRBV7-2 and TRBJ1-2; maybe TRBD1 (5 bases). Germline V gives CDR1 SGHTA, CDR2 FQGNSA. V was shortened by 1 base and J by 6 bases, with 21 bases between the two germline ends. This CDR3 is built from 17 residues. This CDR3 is CASSLDGPRTTGHGYTF. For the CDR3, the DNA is TGTGCCAGCAGCTTAGATGGCCCGAGGACAACAGGCCATGGCTACACCTTC.

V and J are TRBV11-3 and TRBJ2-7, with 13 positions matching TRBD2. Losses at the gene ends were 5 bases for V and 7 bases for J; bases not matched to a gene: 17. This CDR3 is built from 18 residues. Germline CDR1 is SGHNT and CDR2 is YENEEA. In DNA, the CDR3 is TGTGCCAGCAGCCAAGCCACAGGACTAGCGGGAGCCCTTGAGGAGCAGTACTTC. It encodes CASSQATGLAGALEEQYF.

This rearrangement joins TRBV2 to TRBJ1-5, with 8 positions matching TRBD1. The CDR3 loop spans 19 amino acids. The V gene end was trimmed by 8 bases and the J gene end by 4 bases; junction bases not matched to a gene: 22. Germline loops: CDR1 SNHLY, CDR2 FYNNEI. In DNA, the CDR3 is TGTGCCAGCTCCCCCAGGGGGACAGGTCACGGATGGGGGAATCAGCCCCAGCATTTT. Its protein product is CASSPRGTGHGWGNQPQHF.

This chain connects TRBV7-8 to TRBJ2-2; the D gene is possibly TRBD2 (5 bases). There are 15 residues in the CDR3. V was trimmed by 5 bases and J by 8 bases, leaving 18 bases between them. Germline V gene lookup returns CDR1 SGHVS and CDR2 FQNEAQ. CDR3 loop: CASSPLPEVLGELFF. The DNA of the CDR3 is TGTGCCAGCAGCCCCCTTCCGGAGGTTTTGGGGGAGCTGTTTTTT.

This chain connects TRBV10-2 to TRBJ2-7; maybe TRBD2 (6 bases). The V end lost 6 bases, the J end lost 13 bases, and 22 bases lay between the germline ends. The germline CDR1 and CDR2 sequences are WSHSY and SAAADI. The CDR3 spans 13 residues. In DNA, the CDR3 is TGCGCCAGCAGGAGGGACCGGACTGAGGAGGGCTACTTC. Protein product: CASRRDRTEEGYF.

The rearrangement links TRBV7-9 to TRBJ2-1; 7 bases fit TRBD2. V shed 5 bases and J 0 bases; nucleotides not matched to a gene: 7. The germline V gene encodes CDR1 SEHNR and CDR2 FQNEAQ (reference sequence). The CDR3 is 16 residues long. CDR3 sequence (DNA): TGTGCCAGCAGCCTCTCGGGGAGGGGCTCCTACAATGAGCAGTTCTTC. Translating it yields CASSLSGRGSYNEQFF.

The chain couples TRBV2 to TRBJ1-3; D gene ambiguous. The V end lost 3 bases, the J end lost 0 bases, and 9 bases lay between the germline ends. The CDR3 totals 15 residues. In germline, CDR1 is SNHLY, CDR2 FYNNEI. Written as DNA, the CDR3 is TGTGCCAGCAGTGAGCGGGAGCTCTCTGGAAACACCATATATTTT. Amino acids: CASSERELSGNTIYF.

The CDR3 coding sequence is TGCGCCAGCAGCACGACAGGGAACACCGGGGAGCTGTTTTTT. Amino acid sequence: CASSTTGNTGELFF. V and J are TRBV5-1 and TRBJ2-2; D perhaps matches TRBD1 (6 bases). CDR3 length: 14 residues. Trimming removed 4 bases from V and 1 base from J, with 8 bases in between. Germline V gene data show CDR1 as SGHRS and CDR2 as YFSETQ.

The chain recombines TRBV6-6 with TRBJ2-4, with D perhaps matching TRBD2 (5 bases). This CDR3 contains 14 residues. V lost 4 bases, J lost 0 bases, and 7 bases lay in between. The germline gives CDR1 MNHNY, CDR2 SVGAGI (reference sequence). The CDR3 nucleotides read TGTGCCAGCAGTTCTAGCCTAGCCAAAAACATTCAGTACTTC. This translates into CASSSSLAKNIQYF.

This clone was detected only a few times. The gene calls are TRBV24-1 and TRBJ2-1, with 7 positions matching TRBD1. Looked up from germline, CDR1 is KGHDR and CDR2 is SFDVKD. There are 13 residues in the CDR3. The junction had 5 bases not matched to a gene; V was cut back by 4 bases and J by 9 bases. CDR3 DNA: TGTGCCACCAGTGAACAGGGGACCGCTGAGCAGTTCTTC. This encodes CATSEQGTAEQFF.

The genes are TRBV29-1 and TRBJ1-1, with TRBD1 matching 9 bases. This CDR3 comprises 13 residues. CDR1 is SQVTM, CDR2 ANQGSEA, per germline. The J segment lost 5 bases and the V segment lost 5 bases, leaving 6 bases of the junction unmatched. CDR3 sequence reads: CSVRTGVVTEAFF. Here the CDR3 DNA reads TGCAGCGTTAGGACAGGGGTGGTTACTGAAGCTTTCTTT.

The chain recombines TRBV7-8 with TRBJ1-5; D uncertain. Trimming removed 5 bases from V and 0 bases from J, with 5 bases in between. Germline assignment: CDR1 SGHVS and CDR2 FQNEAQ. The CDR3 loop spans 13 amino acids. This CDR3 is CASSVLSNQPQHF. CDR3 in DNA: TGTGCCAGCAGCGTCCTTAGCAATCAGCCCCAGCATTTT. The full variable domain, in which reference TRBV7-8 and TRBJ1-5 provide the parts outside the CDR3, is GAGVSQSPRYKVAKRGQDVALRCDPISGHVSLFWYQQALGQGPEFLTYFQNEAQLDKSGLPSDRFFAERPEGSVSTLKIQRTQQEDSAVYLCASSVLSNQPQHFGDGTRLSIL.

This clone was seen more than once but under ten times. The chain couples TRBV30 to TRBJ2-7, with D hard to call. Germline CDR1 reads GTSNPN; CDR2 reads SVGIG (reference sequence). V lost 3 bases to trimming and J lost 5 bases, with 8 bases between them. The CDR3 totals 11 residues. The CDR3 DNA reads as TGTGCCTGGAGCACCCACGACGAGCAGTACTTC. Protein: CAWSTHDEQYF.

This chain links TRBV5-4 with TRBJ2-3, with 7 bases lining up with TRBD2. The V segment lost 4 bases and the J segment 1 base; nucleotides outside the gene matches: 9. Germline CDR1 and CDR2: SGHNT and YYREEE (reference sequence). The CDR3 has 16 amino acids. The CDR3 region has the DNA TGTGCCAGCAGCGACCCAGGCGGGGGTCGCACAGATACGCAGTATTTT. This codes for CASSDPGGGRTDTQYF. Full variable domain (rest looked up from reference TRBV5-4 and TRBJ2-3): ETGVTQSPTHLIKTRGQQVTLRCSSQSGHNTVSWYQQALGQGPQFIFQYYREEENGRGNFPPRFSGLQFPNYSSELNVNALELDDSALYLCASSDPGGGRTDTQYFGPGTRLTVL.

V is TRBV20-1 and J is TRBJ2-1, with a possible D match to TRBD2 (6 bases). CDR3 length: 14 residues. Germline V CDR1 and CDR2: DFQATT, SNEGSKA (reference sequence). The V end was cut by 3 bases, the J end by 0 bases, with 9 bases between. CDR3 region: CSASGGTSYNEQFF. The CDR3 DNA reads TGCAGTGCTAGTGGGGGGACCTCCTACAATGAGCAGTTCTTC.

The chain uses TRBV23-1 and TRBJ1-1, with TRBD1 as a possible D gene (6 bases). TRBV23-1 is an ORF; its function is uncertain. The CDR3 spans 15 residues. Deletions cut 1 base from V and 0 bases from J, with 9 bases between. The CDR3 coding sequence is TGCGCCAGCAGTCAATGGTACAGGGTGAACACTGAAGCTTTCTTT. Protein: CASSQWYRVNTEAFF.

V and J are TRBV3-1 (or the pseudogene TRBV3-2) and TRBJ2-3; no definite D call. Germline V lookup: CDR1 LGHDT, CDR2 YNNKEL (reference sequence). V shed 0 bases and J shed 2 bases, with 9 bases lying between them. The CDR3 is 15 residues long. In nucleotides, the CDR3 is TGTGCCAGCAGCCAAGATTGGCAGGCCACAGATACGCAGTATTTT. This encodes CASSQDWQATDTQYF.

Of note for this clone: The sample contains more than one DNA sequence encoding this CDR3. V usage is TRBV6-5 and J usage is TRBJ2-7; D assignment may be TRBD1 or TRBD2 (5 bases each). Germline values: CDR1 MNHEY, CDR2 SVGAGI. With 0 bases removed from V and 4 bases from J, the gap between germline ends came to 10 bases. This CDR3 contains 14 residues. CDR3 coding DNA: TGTGCCAGCAGTTACTCACGGGGCGGGTACGAGCAGTACTTC. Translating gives CASSYSRGGYEQYF.

The CDR3 coding sequence is TGTGCCAGCAGTGAACAAGGGACAGGGAGATACTACGAGCAGTACTTC. This gives the protein CASSEQGTGRYYEQYF. The rearrangement joins TRBV6-1 to TRBJ2-7; 9 positions agree with TRBD1. The CDR3 totals 16 residues. V gave up 2 bases and J gave up 3 bases; unmatched junction bases: 8. Germline V gene lookup returns CDR1 MNHNS and CDR2 SASEGT.

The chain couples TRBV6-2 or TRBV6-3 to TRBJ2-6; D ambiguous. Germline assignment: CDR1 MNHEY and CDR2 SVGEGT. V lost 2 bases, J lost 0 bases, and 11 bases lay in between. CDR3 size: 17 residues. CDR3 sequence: CASSYIPPVSGANVLTF. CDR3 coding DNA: TGTGCCAGCAGTTACATTCCCCCTGTCTCTGGGGCCAACGTCCTGACTTTC.

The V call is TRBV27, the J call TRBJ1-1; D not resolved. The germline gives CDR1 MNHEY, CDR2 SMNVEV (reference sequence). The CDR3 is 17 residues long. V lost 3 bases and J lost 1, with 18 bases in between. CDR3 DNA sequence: TGTGCCAGCAGTTTCAGACTACCCCGGGGAGCGAACACTGAAGCTTTCTTT. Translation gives CASSFRLPRGANTEAFF.

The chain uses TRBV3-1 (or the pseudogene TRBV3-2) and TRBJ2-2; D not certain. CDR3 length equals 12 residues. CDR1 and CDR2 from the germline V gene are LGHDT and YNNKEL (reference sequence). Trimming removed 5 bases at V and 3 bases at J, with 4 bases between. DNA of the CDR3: TGTGCCAGCAGCACTTACACCGGGGAGCTGTTTTTT. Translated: CASSTYTGELFF.